This entry lists 19 T cell receptor beta chains sequenced from one sample in a study of human T cells and chemical hapten exposure. TCRdb called the RACE reads again in MiXCR, with one record for every CDR3 protein. This repertoire shows more than 70,000 distinct CDR3 sequences, 12% found once; its top ten account for about 3.7%. The sample's time point: patch test 1, 2 weeks after DPC sensitization. As to treatment: therapeutic diphenylcyclopropenone sensitization with weekly scalp DPC. The material sequenced was whole blood, taken in connection with sensitization to the hapten diphenylcyclopropenone (DPC). The receptors derive from a woman in her sixties with alopecia areata. Some clones in this sample may be carry-over from other donors' samples.

The chain couples TRBV10-3 to TRBJ1-2; no clear D. The V and J ends lost 7 bases and 2 bases respectively, with 11 bases between them. The CDR3 runs to 13 residues. CDR1 is ENHRY and CDR2 is SYGVKD in the germline V gene. CDR3: CAITIDLNYGYTF. DNA for the CDR3: TGTGCCATCACGATTGATTTGAACTATGGCTACACCTTC.

This clonotype was observed a handful of times. The chain combines TRBV2 with TRBJ2-7; TRBD1 aligns across 9 bases. V dropped 8 bases and J dropped 6; count of bases not matched to a gene: 11. The CDR3 is 14 amino acids. Germline lookup yields CDR1 SNHLY and CDR2 FYNNEI. DNA for the CDR3: TGTGCCAGCTCCCCCGGGACAGGGACTCTCGAGCAGTACTTC. Translating gives CASSPGTGTLEQYF.

This clonotype was detected only a few times. V gene TRBV5-6 combines with J gene TRBJ2-3, with D possibly TRBD2 on 5 matching bases. The germline V and J ends were trimmed by 4 bases and 5 bases, with 14 bases remaining between them. In germline, CDR1 is SGHDT, CDR2 YYEEEE. The CDR3 is made up of 14 amino acids. CDR3 DNA sequence: TGTGCCAGCAGCCCCCCAGCGGTGAGAGATACGCAGTATTTT. This sequence encodes CASSPPAVRDTQYF. The full variable domain, its missing parts supplied by reference TRBV5-6 and TRBJ2-3, is DAGVTQSPTHLIKTRGQQVTLRCSPKSGHDTVSWYQQALGQGPQFIFQYYEEEERQRGNFPDRFSGHQFPNYSSELNVNALLLGDSALYLCASSPPAVRDTQYFGPGTRLTVL.

This clonotype was observed a few times. The CDR3 region is CASSTGPDNEQFF. The CDR3 region has the DNA TGTGCCAGCAGTACCGGGCCCGACAATGAGCAGTTCTTC. V and J are TRBV12-3 or TRBV12-4 and TRBJ2-1; D is unclear. V was shortened by 5 bases and J by 5 bases, with 10 bases between the two germline ends. The CDR3 has 13 amino acids.

This clonotype was detected only a few times. The chain has TRBV20-1 and TRBJ1-2; D gene unclear. The germline gives CDR1 DFQATT, CDR2 SNEGSKA (reference sequence). The CDR3 is made up of 12 amino acids. With 6 bases removed from V and 8 bases from J, the gap between germline ends came to 16 bases. The CDR3 reads CSAPYPVEGYTF. The CDR3 nucleotides are TGCAGTGCCCCGTACCCCGTTGAGGGCTACACCTTC.

This chain uses TRBV5-1 with TRBJ2-3; TRBD2 matches at 13 bases. The CDR3 is 16 residues long. From germline, CDR1 is SGHRS and CDR2 YFSETQ. V trimming: 7 bases; J trimming: 2 bases; junction bases outside the gene matches: 7. Here the CDR3 reads CASRLGTSGATDTQYF. For the CDR3, the DNA is TGCGCCAGCCGCCTAGGGACTAGCGGGGCCACAGATACGCAGTATTTT. The full variable domain, its missing parts supplied by reference TRBV5-1 and TRBJ2-3, is KAGVTQTPRYLIKTRGQQVTLSCSPISGHRSVSWYQQTPGQGLQFLFEYFSETQRNKGNFPGRFSGRQFSNSRSEMNVSTLELGDSALYLCASRLGTSGATDTQYFGPGTRLTVL.

V usage is TRBV2 and J usage is TRBJ2-1, with a possible D match to TRBD1 (5 bases). Trimming took 5 bases from V and 0 from J, leaving 11 bases between them. The CDR3 sequence is 15 residues long. Germline V gene data show CDR1 as SNHLY and CDR2 as FYNNEI. In DNA form, the CDR3 reads TGTGCCAGCAGTTCCACAGGCCCCTCCTACAATGAGCAGTTCTTC. This encodes CASSSTGPSYNEQFF.

This clonotype was observed at least ten times. The DNA of the CDR3 is TGCAGCGTTGAAGGGACAGGGGGCGCGAGTACTGAAGCTTTCTTT. As protein: CSVEGTGGASTEAFF. V is TRBV29-1 and J is TRBJ1-1, with 11 bases fitting TRBD1. The CDR3 covers 15 residues. CDR1 SQVTM and CDR2 ANQGSEA come from the germline V gene. V lost 1 base and J lost 5; bases outside the gene matches: 6.

This clonotype was found many times. This rearrangement joins TRBV7-9 to TRBJ2-1; D is unclear. With 4 bases removed from V and 6 bases from J, the gap between germline ends came to 4 bases. The CDR3 has 11 residues. Germline assignment: CDR1 SEHNR and CDR2 FQNEAQ (reference sequence). The CDR3 here is CASSSANEQFF. CDR3 bases: TGTGCCAGCAGCTCGGCCAATGAGCAGTTCTTC. Drawing the rest from reference TRBV7-9 and TRBJ2-1, the complete variable domain is DTGVSQNPRHKITKRGQNVTFRCDPISEHNRLYWYRQTLGQGPEFLTYFQNEAQLEKSRLLSDRFSAERPKGSFSTLEIQRTEQGDSAMYLCASSSANEQFFGPGTRLTVL.

The sample holds many counts of this clonotype. V usage is TRBV7-8 and J usage is TRBJ2-2; 11 bases match TRBD1. Germline CDR1 SGHVS, CDR2 FQNEAQ. The CDR3 has 16 residues. V shed 5 bases and J 4 bases; nucleotides not matched to a gene: 6. This CDR3 reads CASSNRDRGVTGELFF. The DNA of the CDR3 is TGTGCCAGCAGCAACCGGGACAGGGGGGTCACCGGGGAGCTGTTTTTT.

The chain is built from TRBV29-1 and TRBJ1-1; unclear D gene. This CDR3 contains 14 residues. Germline CDR1 and CDR2: SQVTM and ANQGSEA. V gave up 4 bases and J gave up 8 bases, with 20 bases separating them. CDR3 DNA sequence: TGCAGCGTTGCTTCACAAGCCCTCTTTAAAGAAGCTTTCTTT. Its protein is CSVASQALFKEAFF.

This clonotype was seen a handful of times. The rearrangement links TRBV30 to TRBJ1-1; D is undetermined. This CDR3 is built from 12 residues. The V end lost 2 bases, the J end lost 1 base, and 5 bases lay between the germline ends. The germline V gene encodes CDR1 GTSNPN and CDR2 SVGIG (reference sequence). The CDR3 spells CAWSRWNTEAFF. In DNA form, the CDR3 reads TGTGCCTGGAGTCGGTGGAACACTGAAGCTTTCTTT.

The rearrangement uses TRBV5-4 and TRBJ2-5; D remains ambiguous. Looked up from germline, CDR1 is SGHNT and CDR2 is YYREEE (reference sequence). This CDR3 region has 13 residues. V shed 3 bases and J shed 5 bases, with 11 bases lying between them. The CDR3 sequence is CASSSRDEETQYF. The CDR3 DNA reads as TGTGCCAGCAGCTCCAGAGACGAGGAGACCCAGTACTTC.

In its sample, this clonotype was seen a few times. The gene calls are TRBV18 and TRBJ1-4; tentative D call: TRBD1 (5 bases). The CDR3 length is 16 residues. Germline assignment: CDR1 KGHSH and CDR2 LQKENI. With 3 bases removed from V and 3 bases from J, the gap between germline ends came to 14 bases. The CDR3 DNA follows: TGTGCCAGCTCACCCCTGATGGGGGGGGCTAATGAAAAACTGTTTTTT. Its translation is CASSPLMGGANEKLFF.

This clonotype was recorded at least ten times. As DNA, the CDR3 is TGTGCCAGCTCCCCGGAGGCGGGCACCGGGGAGCTGTTTTTT. It yields the protein CASSPEAGTGELFF. V usage is TRBV6-4 and J usage is TRBJ2-2; D might be TRBD2 (5 bases). Germline lookup yields CDR1 MRHNA and CDR2 SNTAGT. CDR3 length equals 14 residues. Trimming removed 8 bases from V and 4 bases from J, with 14 bases in between.

This clonotype occurred many times. V usage is TRBV7-3 and J usage is TRBJ2-3; D is possibly TRBD1 or TRBD2 (5 bases each). V lost 6 bases and J 0 bases, leaving 13 bases between the germline ends. The length of the CDR3 is 15 residues. Germline V gives CDR1 SGHTA, CDR2 FQGTGA. DNA of the CDR3: TGTGCCAGCAGGAGGGACGGAACTAGCACAGATACGCAGTATTTT. This encodes CASRRDGTSTDTQYF.

The V call is TRBV5-6, the J call TRBJ2-3; unclear D gene. V lost 3 bases to trimming and J lost 6 bases, with 17 bases between them. CDR1 and CDR2 (germline): SGHDT, YYEEEE. The CDR3 covers 15 residues. CDR3 DNA: TGTGCCAGCAGCTCCCACACAGCGAGGCCGGATACGCAGTATTTT. It translates to CASSSHTARPDTQYF.

The J gene is TRBJ1-4, the V gene TRBV5-8, with TRBD1 as a possible D gene (5 bases). This CDR3 contains 18 residues. Trimming stripped 5 bases from V and 0 bases from J, with 20 bases between. Germline CDR1 SGHTS, CDR2 YDEGEE. CDR3 nucleotides: TGTGCCAGCAGAAAGGACGTGACAGCCCAAACAACTAATGAAAAACTGTTTTTT. Translating gives CASRKDVTAQTTNEKLFF.

This clonotype was counted at least ten times. V and J are TRBV6-1 and TRBJ2-3; 7 positions match TRBD1. The CDR3 totals 14 residues. Germline V gene lookup returns CDR1 MNHNS and CDR2 SASEGT. V was pared by 4 bases and J by 2 bases, with 3 bases of the junction left unmatched. The CDR3: CASSGQGTTDTQYF. The CDR3 bases are TGTGCCAGCAGTGGACAGGGAACCACAGATACGCAGTATTTT.